This entry is about one T cell receptor (beta chain). This clonotype has a handful of counts. The target of this receptor is not known. No per-base quality is available; no much larger clone lies one base away. Reading the label with the study, this specimen's time point is: newly diagnosed GD, antithyroid drugs for less than 3 months. RNA was extracted from PBMCs in TRIzol for both TCR sequencing and RNA sequencing. The diagnosis of Graves' disease followed American Thyroid Association guidelines. Patients for the study were recruited at an endocrinology department in Xi'an, China. Each patient gave about 9.1 milliliters of peripheral blood, collected in an EDTA anticoagulant tube. Ficoll Paque Plus density gradient separation was used to isolate PBMCs, and no additional T cell sorting was done. An Agilent 2100 Bioanalyzer and agarose gel were used to check RNA quality, and a NanoDrop 2000 was used to measure RNA concentration.

This sample is part of a study of regulatory T cells in long-lasting Graves disease (dated by TCRdb to about 2021). In terms of the full investigation: Newly diagnosed Graves' disease patients had taken antithyroid drugs for less than 3 months. TCR sequencing covered roughly 13 persistent and some 20 newly diagnosed Graves' disease patients, some 33 samples in total. This study used TCR sequencing and RNA sequencing of peripheral blood to compare persistent Graves' disease patients against newly diagnosed Graves' disease patients. The study took place in China and was registered as a clinical trial. Paper-wide results and their limitations: Compared with newly diagnosed patients, patients with persistent Graves' disease had lower TCR Shannon entropy and fewer highly expanded clones, which suggests clonal expansion. The authors acknowledged the small sample size as a limitation that may reduce accuracy. Persistent disease showed preferential use of TRBV28, TRBJ1-2 and TRBJ2-5, whereas newly diagnosed disease favored TRBV20-1 and TRBJ2-1. A larger number of public clonotypes was shared among persistent patients (over 2,500) than among newly diagnosed patients (approximately 1,000). Because the primary lesion, thyroid tissue, could not be accessed, the study looked at peripheral blood alone. Sequencing and analysis were limited to the TCR beta chain.

The germline V gene specifies SGHTA as CDR1 and FQGNSA as CDR2. V is pruned by 1 base and J by 4 bases, leaving 4 bases of the junction without a gene match. The CDR3 runs 17 residues from the cysteine to the phenylalanine. Just the 51-base CDR3 DNA is kept, in frame starting at base 1. Libraries were constructed by multiplex PCR. Sequencing was carried out with an Illumina HiSeq 4000. TCR beta libraries were built with iRepertoire HTBI primers and Arm-PCR amplification of CDR3 regions. Before sequencing, the PCR products underwent gel purification. In the source study's methods: Gene usage analysis of CDR3 amino acid clonotypes used the roughly 60 TRBV and around 13 TRBJ segments found across samples. COPE and FqMerger were used to merge the filtered high-quality paired reads into contigs. Contigs were aligned with BLAST to IMGT TRBV, TRBD and TRBJ reference genes, and CDR3 was defined per IMGT. Clonotypes above 0.1% frequency were classified as highly expanded clones. Repertoire diversity was measured by Shannon entropy, and V-J evenness by the Gini coefficient. A clonotype was considered public if more than one individual shared it. In TCRdb, the public reads were trimmed at Q25 with fastp and aligned with MiXCR, with productive beta chains retained. Every distinct CDR3 protein forms one entry, paired with its most common genes and DNA. None of the V and J calls come from the authors' own analysis; TCRdb made them. For this sample the table gives 620,000 or so distinct CDR3 sequences, of which roughly 16% were detected only once. 15% to 20% of the sample is taken by the ten largest.

A further study also used this sample, focusing on T cells in Graves' hyperthyroidism and ophthalmopathy. The other study reports the following: Stable Graves' hyperthyroidism was defined as no progression to ophthalmopathy during 18 months of follow-up. The hyperthyroidism patients were between 18 and 65 years old and newly diagnosed, with a disease duration of less than 2 months. The study excluded patients with uncontrolled infections, other autoimmune diseases, pregnancy or lactation. Diagnoses were established on the basis of clinical symptoms, serum thyroxine and TRAb, thyroid ultrasound, and orbital computed tomography. For the first round of RT-PCR on the TCR CDR3, the HTBI primer set was used together with the Qiagen OneStep RT-PCR kit. Most expanded thyroid clonotypes (frequency above 0.001) were also detected in blood, suggesting blood repertoires may reflect thyroid immune responses. In cross-validation, a model built on a 13 V-J signature told ophthalmopathy apart from stable hyperthyroidism with approximately 90% sensitivity and 81% to 82% specificity, and in testing the same model reached 80%/75%. During validation, the model predicted progression to ophthalmopathy a median of roughly 7.1 months ahead of onset, with almost 71% sensitivity and 72.22% specificity. To identify distinguishing TCR V-J signatures, a discovery cohort of 95 to 100 patients was used, comprising some 43 with Graves' ophthalmopathy and 57 with stable Graves' hyperthyroidism. An independent validation cohort of fewer than 20 hyperthyroidism patients and 17 patients who later progressed to ophthalmopathy tested prospective prediction of ophthalmopathy. The 75 to 100 discovery patients were randomly split 7:3 into training and test sets. In addition, the study compared T-cell repertoires in thyroid tissue and in blood from several Graves' hyperthyroidism patients. After blood sampling, hyperthyroidism patients were treated with methimazole at a starting dose of 30 mg daily, and ophthalmopathy patients were treated with high-dose intravenous methylprednisolone. A second multiplex PCR round built the libraries, followed by size selection and purification. The libraries were sequenced on an Illumina HiSeq2000 using paired-end 100 bp reads. SOAPnuke was used to process the raw data, removing reads that contained adapters or uncalled bases, had a mean Phred below 15, or lacked an exact match to the constant primer or identifier. COPE v1.2.5 was used to merge the high-quality paired reads, and each unique nucleotide sequence was defined as a clonotype. MiTCR v1.1 was used to align the clonotypes against IMGT TRBV, TRBD and TRBJ reference segments. The analysis included only V-J combinations with a frequency above 0.0001, which together covered 99.2% of the repertoires. The TCS score was defined as the ratio of F50 (clonal expansion) to E x V (chaos), calculated using BLOSUM62-based TCRdist between CDR3 peptides within each V-J. Welch's t-statistics and random forest reduced 514 V-J features to 13, which were used in a naive Bayes classifier (R e1071). Sample size was not statistically predetermined, and blinding of investigators to group allocation was not performed. TCR Vbeta CDR3 sequencing of around 130 peripheral blood samples (fewer than 45 ophthalmopathy, around 80 hyperthyroidism and some 17 progressor patients) is reported in the paper.

The chain is made from TRBV7-2 and TRBJ2-1, with 13 bases aligning to TRBD2. This sequence originates from a woman aged 30 to 39 with Graves disease. Donor details come from another sample of the same person, matched by shared clones. Sequenced material: peripheral blood mononuclear cells (PBMCs), taken at new diagnosis, from a patient treated with antithyroid drugs. The encoded CDR3 is CASSLVGTSGTYNEQFF. Here is the DNA: TGTGCCAGCAGCTTAGTTGGGACTAGCGGGACATACAATGAGCAGTTCTTC.